One T cell receptor beta chain is described in this entry. The sample is drawn from a study of blood T cell repertoires in COVID-19. This table comes from immunoSEQ multiplex PCR, and its TCRdb copy is limited to in-frame clones, with some not included. Of 80,000 to 100,000 clones in the sample, about 95% were seen once. CDR3 length: 14 amino acids. Germline CDR1 SGHNT, CDR2 YYREEE (reference sequence). V dropped 6 bases and J dropped 4 bases, with 17 bases sitting between them. Sample: peripheral blood. The TCR comes from a human donor with active COVID-19. The donor label of this sample is uncertain. The chain uses TRBV5-4 and TRBJ2-7, with a possible D match to TRBD2 (7 bases). DNA of the CDR3: TGTGCCAGCACTTCTGGGGGGGGCAGTTACGAGCAGTACTTC. Protein sequence: CASTSGGGSYEQYF.